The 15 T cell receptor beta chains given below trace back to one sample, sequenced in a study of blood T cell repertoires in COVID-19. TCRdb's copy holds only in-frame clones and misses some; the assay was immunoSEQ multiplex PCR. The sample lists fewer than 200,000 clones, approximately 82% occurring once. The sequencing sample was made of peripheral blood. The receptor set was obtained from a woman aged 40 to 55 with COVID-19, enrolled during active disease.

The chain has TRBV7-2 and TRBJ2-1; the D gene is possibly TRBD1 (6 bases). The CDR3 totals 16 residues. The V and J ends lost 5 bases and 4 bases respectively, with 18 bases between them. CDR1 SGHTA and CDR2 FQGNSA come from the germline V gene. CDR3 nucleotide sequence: TGTGCCAGCAGCCCAACGTCAGGGGCGGCTTACAATGAGCAGTTCTTC. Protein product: CASSPTSGAAYNEQFF.

CDR3 nucleotides: TGTGCCAGCAGCACCCTTAGCGGCTACAATGAGCAGTTCTTC. It encodes CASSTLSGYNEQFF. The rearrangement links TRBV7-9 to TRBJ2-1; D may be TRBD2 (6 bases). The V gene lost 5 bases and the J gene lost 3 bases, with 11 bases spanning the gap. Per the germline V gene, CDR1 is SEHNR and CDR2 is FQNEAQ (reference sequence). The CDR3 covers 14 residues.

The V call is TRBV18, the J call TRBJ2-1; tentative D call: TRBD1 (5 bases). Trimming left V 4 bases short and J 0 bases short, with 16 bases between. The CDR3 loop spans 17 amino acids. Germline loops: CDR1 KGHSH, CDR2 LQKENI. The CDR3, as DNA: TGTGCCAGCTCACTGAGACAGTCCCCAAACTCCTACAATGAGCAGTTCTTC. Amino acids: CASSLRQSPNSYNEQFF.

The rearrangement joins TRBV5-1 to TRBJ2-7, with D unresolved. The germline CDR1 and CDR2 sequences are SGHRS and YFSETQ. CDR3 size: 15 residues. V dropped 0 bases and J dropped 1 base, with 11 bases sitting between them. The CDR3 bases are TGCGCCAGCAGCTTGGGGGTCGAGGTATCCTACGAGCAGTACTTC. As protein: CASSLGVEVSYEQYF.

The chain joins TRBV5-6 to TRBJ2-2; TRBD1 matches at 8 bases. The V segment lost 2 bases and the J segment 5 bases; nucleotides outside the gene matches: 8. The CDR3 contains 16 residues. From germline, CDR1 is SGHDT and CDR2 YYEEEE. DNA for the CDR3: TGTGCCAGCAGCTTTGGCCTAGGACAGGGAACCGGGGAGCTGTTTTTT. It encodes CASSFGLGQGTGELFF.

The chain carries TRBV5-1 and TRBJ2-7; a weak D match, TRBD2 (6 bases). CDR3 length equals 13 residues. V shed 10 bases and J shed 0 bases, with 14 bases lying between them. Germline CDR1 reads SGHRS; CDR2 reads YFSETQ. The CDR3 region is CACRPSASYEQYF. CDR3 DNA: TGCGCCTGTCGACCTAGCGCCTCCTACGAGCAGTACTTC.

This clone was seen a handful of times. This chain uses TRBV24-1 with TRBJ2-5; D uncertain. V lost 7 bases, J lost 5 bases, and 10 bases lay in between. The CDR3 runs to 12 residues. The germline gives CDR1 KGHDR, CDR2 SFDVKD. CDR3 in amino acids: CATSEDRETQYF. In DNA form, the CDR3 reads TGTGCCACCAGCGAGGATAGGGAGACCCAGTACTTC.

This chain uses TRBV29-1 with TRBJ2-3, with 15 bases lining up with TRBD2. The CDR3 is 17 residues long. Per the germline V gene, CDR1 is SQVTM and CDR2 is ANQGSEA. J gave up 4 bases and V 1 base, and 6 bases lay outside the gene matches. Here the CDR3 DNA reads TGCAGCGTTGAAGGAGGACTAGCGGGGGGGCTGGCAGATACGCAGTATTTT. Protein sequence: CSVEGGLAGGLADTQYF.

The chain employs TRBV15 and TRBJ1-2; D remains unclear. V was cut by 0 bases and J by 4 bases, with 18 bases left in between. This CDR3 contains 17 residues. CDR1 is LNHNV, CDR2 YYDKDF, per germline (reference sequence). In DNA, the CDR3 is TGTGCCACCAGCAGAGATCGGCGGGTGCAGGCGCTCTATGGCTACACCTTC. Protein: CATSRDRRVQALYGYTF.

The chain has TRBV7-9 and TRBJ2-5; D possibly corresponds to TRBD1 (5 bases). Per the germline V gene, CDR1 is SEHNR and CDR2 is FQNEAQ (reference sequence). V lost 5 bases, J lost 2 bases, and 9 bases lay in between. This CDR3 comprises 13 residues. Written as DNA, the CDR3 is TGTGCCAGCAGCCCAGGGATGCAAGAGACCCAGTACTTC. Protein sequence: CASSPGMQETQYF. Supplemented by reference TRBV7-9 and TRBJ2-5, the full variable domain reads DTGVSQNPRHKITKRGQNVTFRCDPISEHNRLYWYRQTLGQGPEFLTYFQNEAQLEKSRLLSDRFSAERPKGSFSTLEIQRTEQGDSAMYLCASSPGMQETQYFGPGTRLLVL.

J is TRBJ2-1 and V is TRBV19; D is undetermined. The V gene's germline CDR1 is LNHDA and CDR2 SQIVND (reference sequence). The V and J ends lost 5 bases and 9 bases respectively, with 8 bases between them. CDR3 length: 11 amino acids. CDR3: CASSSWSEQFF. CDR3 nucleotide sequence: TGTGCCAGTAGTTCATGGAGTGAGCAGTTCTTC.

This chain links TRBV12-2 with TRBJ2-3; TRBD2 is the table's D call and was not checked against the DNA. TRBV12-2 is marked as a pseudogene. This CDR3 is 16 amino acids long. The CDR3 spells CASRLASGGTVDTQYF. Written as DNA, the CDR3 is TGTGCAAGTCGCTTAGCGAGTGGCGGGACGGTAGATACGCAGTATTTT.

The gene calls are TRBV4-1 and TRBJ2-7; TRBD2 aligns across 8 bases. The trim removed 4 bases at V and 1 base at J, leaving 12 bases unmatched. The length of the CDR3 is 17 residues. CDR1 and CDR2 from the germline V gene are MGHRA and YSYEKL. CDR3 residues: CASSRGDSGKGSYEQYF. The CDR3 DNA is TGCGCCAGCAGCCGGGGAGATAGCGGGAAGGGTTCCTACGAGCAGTACTTC.

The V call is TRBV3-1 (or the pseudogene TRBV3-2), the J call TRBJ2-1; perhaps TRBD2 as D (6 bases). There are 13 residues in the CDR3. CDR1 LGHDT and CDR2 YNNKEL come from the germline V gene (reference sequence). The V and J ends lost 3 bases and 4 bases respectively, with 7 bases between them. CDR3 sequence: CASSQGGYNEQFF. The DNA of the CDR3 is TGTGCCAGCAGCCAGGGGGGTTACAATGAGCAGTTCTTC.

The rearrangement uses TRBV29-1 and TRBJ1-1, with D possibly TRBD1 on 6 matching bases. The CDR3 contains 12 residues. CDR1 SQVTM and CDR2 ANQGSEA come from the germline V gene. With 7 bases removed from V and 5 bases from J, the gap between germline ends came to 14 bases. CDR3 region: CSACRGETEAFF. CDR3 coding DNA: TGCAGCGCCTGCAGGGGAGAGACTGAAGCTTTCTTT.